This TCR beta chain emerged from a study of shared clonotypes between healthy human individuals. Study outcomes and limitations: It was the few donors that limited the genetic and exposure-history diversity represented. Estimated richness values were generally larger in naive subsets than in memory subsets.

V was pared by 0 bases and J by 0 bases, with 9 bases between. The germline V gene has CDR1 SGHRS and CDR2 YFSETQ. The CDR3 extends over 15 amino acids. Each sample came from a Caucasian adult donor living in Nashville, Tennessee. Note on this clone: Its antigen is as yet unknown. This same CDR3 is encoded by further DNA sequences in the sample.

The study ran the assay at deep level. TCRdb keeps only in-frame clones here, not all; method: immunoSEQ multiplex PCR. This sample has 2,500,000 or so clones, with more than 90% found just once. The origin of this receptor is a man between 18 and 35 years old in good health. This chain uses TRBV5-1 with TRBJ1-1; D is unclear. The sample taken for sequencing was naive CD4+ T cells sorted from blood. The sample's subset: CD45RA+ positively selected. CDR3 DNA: TGCGCCAGCAGCTTGGACGGCAGCTTGAACACTGAAGCTTTCTTT. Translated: CASSLDGSLNTEAFF.